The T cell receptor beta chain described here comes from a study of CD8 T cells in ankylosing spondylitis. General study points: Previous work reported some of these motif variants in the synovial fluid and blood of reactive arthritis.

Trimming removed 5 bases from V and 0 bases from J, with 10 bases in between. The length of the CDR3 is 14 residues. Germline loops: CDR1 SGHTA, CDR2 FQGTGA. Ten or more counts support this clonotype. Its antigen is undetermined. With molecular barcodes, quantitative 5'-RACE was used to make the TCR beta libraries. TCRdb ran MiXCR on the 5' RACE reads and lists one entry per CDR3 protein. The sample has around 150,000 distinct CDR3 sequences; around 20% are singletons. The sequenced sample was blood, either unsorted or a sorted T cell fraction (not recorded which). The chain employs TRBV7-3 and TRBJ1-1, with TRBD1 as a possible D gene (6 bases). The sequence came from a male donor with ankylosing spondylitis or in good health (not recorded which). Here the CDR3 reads CASSPTGMNTEAFF. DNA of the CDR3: TGTGCCAGCAGCCCGACAGGAATGAACACTGAAGCTTTCTTT.